The rows below give T cell receptor beta chains drawn from one sample of a study of cytomegalovirus exposure and HLA in healthy donors. Here immunoSEQ multiplex PCR was the method, and the copy in TCRdb shows in-frame clones only, minus some. The repertoire has 65,000 to 85,000 clones, just over 70% of them found once; the top ten carry 4.9%. The sequencing input was PBMCs. The receptors originated from a man between 60 and 70 years old in good health and CMV-seropositive. The CDR3 runs from the conserved cysteine through the conserved F or W. Clone size is stated in some rows and not others, as once, few, many or a class when expanded.

v_gene: TRBV27; abundance: .; j_gene: TRBJ2-3; CDR3aa: CASSSLAGGPSTDTQYF
v_gene: TRBV5-1; abundance: few; j_gene: TRBJ2-3; CDR3aa: CASSSQGTSGSWTDTQYF
v_gene: TRBV19; abundance: .; j_gene: TRBJ2-2; CDR3aa: CASSTSGGAGTGELFF
v_gene: TRBV30; abundance: .; j_gene: TRBJ2-5; CDR3aa: CAWRLRVQETQYF
v_gene: TRBV9; abundance: .; j_gene: TRBJ1-2; CDR3aa: CASSVSGQGLSGYTF
v_gene: TRBV19; abundance: .; j_gene: TRBJ1-5; CDR3aa: CASSIRGTGGQPQHF
v_gene: TRBV28; abundance: .; j_gene: TRBJ1-2; CDR3aa: CASSDRLYGYTF
v_gene: TRBV19; abundance: .; j_gene: TRBJ2-2; CDR3aa: CASSIVSVGELFF
v_gene: TRBV5-1; abundance: .; j_gene: TRBJ1-5; CDR3aa: CASSVGTGEDQPQHF
v_gene: TRBV30; abundance: .; j_gene: TRBJ1-2; CDR3aa: CAWSPETGGPSNYGYTF
v_gene: TRBV9; abundance: .; j_gene: TRBJ2-5; CDR3aa: CASSVRPGGRGLIETQYF
v_gene: TRBV13; abundance: .; j_gene: TRBJ1-1; CDR3aa: CASSGGLPNTEAFF
v_gene: TRBV4-1; abundance: .; j_gene: TRBJ2-3; CDR3aa: CASSQVVADTQYF
v_gene: TRBV5-1; abundance: .; j_gene: TRBJ2-5; CDR3aa: CASSGAYPGLETQYF
v_gene: TRBV4-3; abundance: medium-sized; j_gene: TRBJ2-1; CDR3aa: CASSQDRRFDNEQFF
v_gene: TRBV7-6; abundance: few; j_gene: TRBJ2-7; CDR3aa: CASSLDLSYEQYF
v_gene: TRBV13; abundance: .; j_gene: TRBJ2-3; CDR3aa: CASSPKGGRAKDTQYF
v_gene: TRBV1; abundance: few; j_gene: TRBJ1-5; CDR3aa: CTSSLLSTGKSNQPQHF
v_gene: TRBV7-2; abundance: few; j_gene: TRBJ2-7; CDR3aa: CASSLIMGTGTIEQYF
v_gene: TRBV6-6; abundance: .; j_gene: TRBJ2-3; CDR3aa: CASSQGGVSFMDAQYF
v_gene: TRBV7-6; abundance: .; j_gene: TRBJ2-3; CDR3aa: CASSLAVAGATDTQYF
v_gene: TRBV14; abundance: .; j_gene: TRBJ1-1; CDR3aa: CASSFRRASDTEAFF
v_gene: TRBV4-1; abundance: .; j_gene: TRBJ2-7; CDR3aa: CASSQESRLYEQYF
v_gene: TRBV5-4; abundance: .; j_gene: TRBJ2-1; CDR3aa: CASSLALASYNEQFF
v_gene: TRBV29-1; abundance: once; j_gene: TRBJ2-1; CDR3aa: CSARTSWNEQFF
v_gene: TRBV7-8; abundance: .; j_gene: TRBJ2-7; CDR3aa: CASSHRDRNYEQYF
v_gene: TRBV7-8; abundance: .; j_gene: TRBJ2-3; CDR3aa: CASSPRTSGGTDTQYF
v_gene: TRBV15; abundance: .; j_gene: TRBJ2-1; CDR3aa: CATSREGGSSYNEQFF
v_gene: TRBV5-1; abundance: once; j_gene: TRBJ2-1; CDR3aa: CASSLADNEQFF
v_gene: TRBV6-4; abundance: .; j_gene: TRBJ2-3; CDR3aa: CASSDVQGSTDTQYF
v_gene: TRBV9; abundance: .; j_gene: TRBJ2-7; CDR3aa: CASSVAVGSYEQYF
v_gene: TRBV29-1; abundance: few; j_gene: TRBJ1-1; CDR3aa: CSVGPKNTEAFF
v_gene: TRBV5-1; abundance: once; j_gene: TRBJ1-4; CDR3aa: CASRSRAGRIDEKLFF
v_gene: TRBV6-6; abundance: .; j_gene: TRBJ2-3; CDR3aa: CASSYSSVEDTQYF
v_gene: TRBV6-1; abundance: .; j_gene: TRBJ1-1; CDR3aa: CASGPDRRSTEAFF
v_gene: TRBV11-1; abundance: .; j_gene: TRBJ2-7; CDR3aa: CASSLAGTAEPFSYEQYF
v_gene: TRBV7-2; abundance: .; j_gene: .; CDR3aa: CASSSGTRSSYEQYF
v_gene: TRBV27; abundance: .; j_gene: TRBJ2-7; CDR3aa: CASSLRGTSVYEQYF
v_gene: TRBV11-3; abundance: .; j_gene: TRBJ2-2; CDR3aa: CASSLGLGGANTGELFF
v_gene: TRBV9; abundance: .; j_gene: TRBJ2-7; CDR3aa: CASSIGQGDYEQYF
v_gene: TRBV6-1; abundance: few; j_gene: TRBJ2-7; CDR3aa: CASGGGYEQYF
v_gene: TRBV4-1; abundance: .; j_gene: TRBJ2-7; CDR3aa: CASSRGSGSSAEQYF
v_gene: TRBV18; abundance: .; j_gene: TRBJ2-5; CDR3aa: CASSPEVGETQYF
v_gene: TRBV25-1; abundance: .; j_gene: TRBJ1-1; CDR3aa: CATAGTGGGNTEAFF
v_gene: TRBV4-3; abundance: .; j_gene: TRBJ2-1; CDR3aa: CASSQDWGGTSDLYNEQFF
v_gene: TRBV6-5; abundance: .; j_gene: TRBJ2-1; CDR3aa: CASAIDGTNYNEQFF